The TCR beta chain described here comes from a study of control samples from healthy donors and cancer patients. CDR1 MRHNA and CDR2 SNTAGT come from the germline V gene. CDR3 length: 17 amino acids. J lost 1 base, V lost 6 bases, and 12 bases had no gene match. Assay used: immunoSEQ multiplex PCR; TCRdb lists only in-frame clones, some missing. The data hold about 140,000 clones, with roughly 89% observed a single time. This TCR was sampled from a man between 18 and 29 years old in good health. The sequenced sample was blood. The chain employs TRBV6-4 and TRBJ2-3, with 8 bases matching TRBD2. CDR3 region: CASSDLPGGPGTDTQYF. The CDR3 DNA reads as TGTGCCAGCAGCGATCTCCCGGGGGGGCCTGGCACAGATACGCAGTATTTT.